The 31 T cell receptor beta chains given below trace back to one sample, sequenced in a study of Ad26.COV2.S vaccination and SARS-CoV-2 variants. The treatment here: roughly 18 received Ad26.COV2.S at low or high dose, single or two shots; several received placebo; per-sample allocation not given. The samples were gathered on day 63 after the first injection of vaccine or placebo. Assay used: immunoSEQ multiplex PCR; TCRdb lists only in-frame clones, some missing. This sample has hundreds of thousands of clones, with 75% to 90% found just once. The starting material was peripheral blood, obtained in a trial of Ad26.COV2.S vaccine versus placebo. These receptors all stem from a person aged 18-65 years who received the Ad26.COV2.S COVID-19 vaccine or a placebo.

This sequence joins TRBV24-1 and TRBJ2-5, with 7 bases fitting TRBD2. Germline V gene sequence: CDR1 KGHDR, CDR2 SFDVKD. With V trimmed by 3 bases and J by 5 bases, 11 bases remained unmatched. The CDR3 is 16 amino acids. The CDR3 DNA is TGTGCCACCAGTGATGGGGAGGGCTGGGCTTGGGAGACCCAGTACTTC. Encoded protein: CATSDGEGWAWETQYF.

The CDR3 here is CASSISPSGWEQFF. The CDR3 nucleotides are TGTGCCAGCAGCATTAGCCCGTCGGGATGGGAGCAGTTCTTC. The chain carries TRBV11-2 and TRBJ2-1; possible D gene TRBD2, 5 bases. The CDR3 runs 14 residues. Trimming shortened V by 5 bases and J by 10 bases, and 18 bases separated the two germline ends. The germline V gene has CDR1 SGHAT and CDR2 FQNNGV.

The J gene is TRBJ2-1, the V gene TRBV27; TRBD2 matches 13 bases. Germline V gene lookup returns CDR1 MNHEY and CDR2 SMNVEV (reference sequence). This CDR3 is 16 amino acids long. V was clipped by 6 bases and J by 1 base; unmatched bases: 3. The CDR3 sequence: CASRGLAGRSYNEQFF. The CDR3 bases are TGTGCCAGCAGGGGACTAGCGGGAAGGTCCTACAATGAGCAGTTCTTC.

The chain couples TRBV7-9 to TRBJ1-2, with 7 bases fitting TRBD1. The CDR3 length is 16 residues. Per germline, CDR1 SEHNR and CDR2 FQNEAQ (reference sequence). The J segment lost 4 bases and the V segment lost 5 bases, leaving 13 bases of the junction unmatched. The CDR3 loop reads CASSPKTGEFAYGYTF. The CDR3 DNA reads as TGTGCCAGCAGCCCGAAAACAGGGGAATTTGCCTATGGCTACACCTTC.

This chain links TRBV6-1 with TRBJ1-5; D remains unclear. Between the trimmed V and J ends, which lost 1 base and 1 base, there was a span of 2 bases. Germline loops: CDR1 MNHNS, CDR2 SASEGT. CDR3 length: 13 residues. CDR3 sequence: CASSEVSNQPQHF. The CDR3 DNA reads as TGTGCCAGCAGTGAAGTAAGCAATCAGCCCCAGCATTTT.

The V gene is TRBV7-2, the J gene TRBJ1-2; TRBD1 aligns across 7 bases. V lost 4 bases and J lost 6; bases outside the gene matches: 8. The germline CDR1 and CDR2 sequences are SGHTA and FQGNSA. The CDR3 is 14 amino acids. The CDR3 reads CASSSIQTGNGYTF. The CDR3 region has the DNA TGTGCCAGCAGCTCCATACAGACAGGGAATGGCTACACCTTC.

This chain joins TRBV7-2 and TRBJ2-7; the match to TRBD2 covers 7 bases. The germline gives CDR1 SGHTA, CDR2 FQGNSA. The V and J ends lost 4 bases and 4 bases, in that order; junction bases with no gene match: 10. This CDR3 has 15 residues. This CDR3 is CASSSRLGAGYEQYF. DNA for the CDR3: TGTGCCAGCAGCTCAAGACTAGGAGCGGGGTACGAGCAGTACTTC.

The chain joins TRBV15 to TRBJ1-5, with D perhaps matching TRBD1 (5 bases). Germline assignment: CDR1 LNHNV and CDR2 YYDKDF (reference sequence). The CDR3 loop spans 18 amino acids. V lost 0 bases, J lost 4 bases, and 19 bases lay in between. The CDR3 spells CATSRDHGQMTYNQPQHF. The CDR3 region has the DNA TGTGCCACCAGCAGAGATCATGGACAAATGACTTATAATCAGCCCCAGCATTTT.

V is TRBV18 and J is TRBJ2-7, with a possible D match to TRBD1 (6 bases). Germline CDR1 and CDR2: KGHSH and LQKENI. Deletions cut 3 bases from V and 2 bases from J, with 14 bases between. The CDR3 is 15 residues long. The CDR3 loop is CASSPGQPKPYEQYF. As DNA, the CDR3 is TGTGCCAGCTCACCCGGACAGCCCAAACCCTACGAGCAGTACTTC.

The V and J genes are TRBV18 and TRBJ1-1; TRBD1 matches at 8 bases. Germline-derived CDR1 and CDR2 are KGHSH and LQKENI. The CDR3 runs to 16 residues. J gave up 1 base and V 3 bases, and 7 bases lay outside the gene matches. CDR3 in amino acids: CASSPTYRGRNTEAFF. As DNA, the CDR3 is TGTGCCAGCTCACCGACTTACAGGGGGAGGAACACTGAAGCTTTCTTT.

J is TRBJ2-5 and V is TRBV19; tentatively, D is TRBD1 (5 bases). Trimming left V 4 bases short and J 6 bases short, with 15 bases between. The length of the CDR3 is 14 residues. In germline, CDR1 is LNHDA, CDR2 SQIVND (reference sequence). The CDR3 spells CASSKGYNEKTQYF. The CDR3 nucleotides read TGTGCCAGTAGTAAGGGGTACAACGAGAAGACCCAGTACTTC.

This clone has more than one count but fewer than ten. The genes are TRBV2 and TRBJ1-1, with 7 bases matching TRBD1. The CDR3 extends over 13 amino acids. CDR1 and CDR2 (germline): SNHLY, FYNNEI. Trimming removed 8 bases from V and 4 bases from J; junction bases left unmatched: 7. CDR3: CASGVQGSTEAFF. The DNA of the CDR3 is TGTGCCAGCGGCGTACAGGGGAGCACTGAAGCTTTCTTT.

To note about this clone: This specimen includes other DNA sequences encoding the same CDR3. V gene TRBV19 combines with J gene TRBJ1-1; maybe TRBD1 (5 bases). Germline CDR1 is LNHDA and CDR2 is SQIVND (reference sequence). The CDR3 consists of 14 residues. Trimming shortened V by 2 bases and J by 6 bases, and 13 bases separated the two germline ends. This CDR3 is CASSITGRVSEAFF. CDR3 DNA: TGTGCCAGTAGTATAACGGGCAGGGTCTCTGAAGCTTTCTTT.

This sequence joins TRBV6-7 and TRBJ1-6; tentatively, D is TRBD1 (6 bases). TRBV6-7 is an open reading frame whose function is uncertain. V lost 9 bases to trimming and J lost 2 bases, with 41 bases between them. The CDR3 covers 24 residues. The CDR3 region has the DNA TGTGCCAGTTACCCGGGGGCGGGACGGACATCCAAAAACCCTAGATCGCCCTATAATTCACCCCTCCACTTT. Protein sequence: CASYPGAGRTSKNPRSPYNSPLHF.

The rearrangement links TRBV7-9 to TRBJ1-5; 7 bases match TRBD1. J lost 7 bases, V lost 5 bases, and 5 bases had no gene match. CDR3 length equals 13 residues. Germline V CDR1 and CDR2: SEHNR, FQNEAQ (reference sequence). The CDR3 reads CASSPGGGQPQHF. The CDR3 bases are TGTGCCAGCAGCCCAGGGGGAGGACAGCCCCAGCATTTT.

The chain recombines TRBV3-1 (or the pseudogene TRBV3-2) with TRBJ2-5; 11 bases align to TRBD2. Losses at the gene ends were 1 base for V and 1 base for J; bases not matched to a gene: 2. The CDR3 is 16 amino acids. Germline V gene data show CDR1 as LGHDT and CDR2 as YNNKEL (reference sequence). CDR3 bases: TGTGCCAGCAGCCAAGGACTAGCGGGGCTCCAAGAGACCCAGTACTTC. The encoded protein is CASSQGLAGLQETQYF.

The chain is built from TRBV5-5 and TRBJ1-6; 8 bases fit TRBD1. The germline V gene encodes CDR1 SGHKS and CDR2 YYEKEE (reference sequence). J lost 9 bases, V lost 4 bases, and 6 bases had no gene match. This CDR3 spans 14 amino acids. CDR3 region: CASSGGQVVSPLHF. CDR3 DNA: TGTGCCAGCAGCGGGGGACAGGTAGTTTCACCCCTCCACTTT.

CDR3 sequence: CASSLGSRGSPLHF. The CDR3 DNA follows: TGTGCCAGCAGCCTCGGGTCCCGGGGATCACCCCTCCACTTT. The chain uses TRBV7-6 and TRBJ1-6; no definite D call. Germline V gives CDR1 SGHVS, CDR2 FNYEAQ. This CDR3 contains 14 residues. V was clipped by 5 bases and J by 10 bases, with 15 bases between them.

The table lists this clone with a count of one. The chain carries TRBV6-4 and TRBJ1-2, with 7 bases matching TRBD1. From germline, CDR1 is MRHNA and CDR2 SNTAGT. This CDR3 is 14 amino acids long. V trimming: 5 bases; J trimming: 8 bases; junction bases outside the gene matches: 11. DNA of the CDR3: TGTGCCAGCAGTCCAATCGGGACAGCCTTCGGCTACACCTTC. This translates into CASSPIGTAFGYTF.

This chain connects TRBV10-2 to TRBJ2-7; the match to TRBD2 covers 8 bases. Germline CDR1 is WSHSY and CDR2 is SAAADI. This CDR3 contains 13 residues. The J segment lost 3 bases and the V segment lost 10 bases, leaving 8 bases of the junction unmatched. CDR3 nucleotides: TGCGCCATAGCCCCTAGCGGGTACTACGAGCAGTACTTC. Amino acid sequence: CAIAPSGYYEQYF.

The chain couples TRBV4-2 to TRBJ2-2; D gene unclear. The CDR3 consists of 12 residues. In germline, CDR1 is LGHNA, CDR2 YNFKEQ. V shed 2 bases and J shed 5 bases, with 3 bases lying between them. CDR3 in amino acids: CASSQNTGELFF. The DNA for the CDR3 is TGTGCCAGCAGCCAAAATACCGGGGAGCTGTTTTTT.

This clone appeared a single time. Here the CDR3 reads CASRITGDNEQFF. CDR3 coding DNA: TGTGCCAGTCGGATTACAGGGGACAATGAGCAGTTCTTC. The chain employs TRBV12-3 or TRBV12-4 and TRBJ2-1, with 7 bases identical to TRBD1. With 9 bases clipped from V and 5 bases from J, the junction kept 7 bases outside the gene matches. CDR3 length: 13 residues.

This chain uses TRBV28 with TRBJ2-7; unclear D gene. Trimming removed 8 bases from V and 6 bases from J, with 8 bases in between. Germline V gene sequence: CDR1 MDHEN, CDR2 SYDVKM. The CDR3 spans 10 residues. As DNA, the CDR3 is TGTGCCAGCGAAGACCGCGAGCAGTACTTC. Its translation is CASEDREQYF.

CDR3 coding DNA: TGTGCCAGCAGTGAAGGGCAGCTCGCGGGCTACACCTTC. It encodes CASSEGQLAGYTF. V usage is TRBV6-1 and J usage is TRBJ1-2, with D uncertain. Trimming removed 1 base from V and 8 bases from J, with 11 bases in between. This CDR3 has 13 residues. Germline loops: CDR1 MNHNS, CDR2 SASEGT.

The chain carries TRBV4-3 and TRBJ1-3, with D possibly matching TRBD1 (6 bases). This CDR3 is 15 amino acids long. The germline V gene has CDR1 LGHNA and CDR2 YSLEER. Trimming cost V 6 bases and J 0 bases, with 12 bases left between them. CDR3 DNA sequence: TGCGCCAGCAGACCCGGACAGAACTCTGGAAACACCATATATTTT. This encodes CASRPGQNSGNTIYF.

The rearrangement joins TRBV28 to TRBJ2-7; D possibly corresponds to TRBD2 (7 bases). The germline V gene encodes CDR1 MDHEN and CDR2 SYDVKM. V shed 6 bases and J shed 6 bases, with 21 bases lying between them. The length of the CDR3 is 15 residues. CDR3: CASRPPGGASREQYF. The CDR3 nucleotides read TGTGCCAGCAGGCCCCCGGGGGGCGCTTCCCGCGAGCAGTACTTC.

V usage is TRBV7-8 and J usage is TRBJ1-4, with TRBD1 matching 8 bases. J gave up 5 bases and V 4 bases, and 9 bases lay outside the gene matches. The CDR3 totals 16 residues. CDR1 is SGHVS and CDR2 is FQNEAQ in the germline V gene. DNA for the CDR3: TGTGCCAGCAGCTCGATCCCCGGGACAGGCAATGAAAAACTGTTTTTT. Amino acid sequence: CASSSIPGTGNEKLFF.

This chain connects TRBV13 to TRBJ1-1; unclear D gene. V shed 5 bases and J shed 6 bases, with 4 bases lying between them. Germline CDR1 PRHDT, CDR2 FYEKMQ (reference sequence). The CDR3 length is 10 residues. This CDR3 reads CASSGPEAFF. CDR3 nucleotide sequence: TGTGCCAGCAGCGGACCTGAAGCTTTCTTT.

The chain carries TRBV5-1 and TRBJ2-1; D unresolved. The V and J ends lost 0 bases and 10 bases respectively, with 8 bases between them. The CDR3 has 12 amino acids. Germline values: CDR1 SGHRS, CDR2 YFSETQ. The CDR3 DNA follows: TGCGCCAGCAGCTTGGGAGTGGAGGAGCAGTTCTTC. It encodes CASSLGVEEQFF.

The V call is TRBV7-8, the J call TRBJ2-5, with D perhaps TRBD2 (7 bases). Trimming shortened V by 5 bases and J by 4 bases, and 20 bases separated the two germline ends. CDR1 is SGHVS and CDR2 is FQNEAQ in the germline V gene. This CDR3 comprises 16 residues. The CDR3 nucleotides read TGTGCCAGCAGCGTCACAGGGAGGGCCATGATAGAGACCCAGTACTTC. It yields the protein CASSVTGRAMIETQYF.

This clone appeared once. V is TRBV28 and J is TRBJ2-7; TRBD1 matches at 9 bases. After removal of 8 bases from V and 4 bases from J, the junction contained 6 bases not matched to a gene. Germline values: CDR1 MDHEN, CDR2 SYDVKM. The CDR3 length is 13 residues. DNA for the CDR3: TGTGCCAGCTGGGACAGGGTAAAGTACGAGCAGTACTTC. Translation gives CASWDRVKYEQYF.